This T cell receptor (beta chain) was identified during a study of Graves' ophthalmopathy and Graves' hyperthyroidism (dated by TCRdb to the late 2010s). For the study in its entirety: Peripheral blood was collected before any treatment was given, at the time of initial diagnosis. For independent validation, a separate cohort was made up of 18 hyperthyroidism patients plus 17 patients who later progressed from hyperthyroidism to ophthalmopathy. To explore V-J signatures that separate ophthalmopathy from hyperthyroidism, a discovery set of about a hundred patients was enrolled, consisting of 43 with ophthalmopathy and some 56 with stable hyperthyroidism. The study used TCR beta repertoire signatures to distinguish Graves' ophthalmopathy from Graves' hyperthyroidism and to predict progression to ophthalmopathy. Following sample collection, hyperthyroidism patients were given methimazole at a starting dose of 30 mg daily, and ophthalmopathy patients were given high-dose intravenous methylprednisolone. In total, some 140 blood samples were TCR-sequenced: under 45 ophthalmopathy, roughly 80 hyperthyroidism and around 17 hyperthyroidism-to-ophthalmopathy patients. In roughly 6 hyperthyroidism patients, the T-cell repertoire of thyroid tissue was compared with the T-cell repertoire of blood.

TCR beta CDR3 regions were amplified from RNA transcripts for repertoire sequencing. A first-round RT-PCR used HTBI primers with the Qiagen OneStep RT-PCR kit, followed by a second-round multiplex PCR, size selection and purification. Libraries were sequenced on an Illumina HiSeq2000 using paired-end 100 bp reads. Regarding the original processing steps: SOAPnuke was used to process the reads, throwing out any read that had adapters, had uncalled bases, had a mean Phred below 15, or lacked an exact constant-primer or identifier match. COPE v1.2.5 was used to merge the high-quality paired reads. Each unique nucleotide sequence was defined as a clonotype, and clonotypes were aligned to IMGT TRB V, D and J references with MiTCR v1.1. The analysis was limited to V-J combinations with a frequency above 0.0001, which together covered 99.2% of repertoires. For each V-J combination, a TCR clonal expansion and chaos score was defined as F50 clonal expansion divided by the chaos observed in the TCRdist matrix. Welch's t-statistics and random forest were used to reduce features to about 13 V-J combinations, which were fed into a naive Bayes classifier. Thyroid-blood repertoire similarity was quantified with the Morisita-Horn index. TCRdb reran the public reads through fastp at Q25 and MiXCR, keeping productive beta chains. Each entry merges the rows of one CDR3 protein and shows their most common DNA and genes. The V and J calls come from TCRdb's annotation, not from the publication. This sample is represented by tens of thousands of distinct CDR3 sequences; roughly 52% of them were singletons. The ten largest clonotypes hold 20% to 30% of the sample.

To note about this clonotype: Its antigen specificity is not known. Within one base of it there is no much larger clone, and no base qualities were kept.

Beyond this particular receptor, the publication reports: Most expanded thyroid clonotypes with frequency above 0.001 were also detected in blood, suggesting blood repertoires may reflect the thyroid immune response. Sample size was not predetermined statistically, and investigators were not blinded to group allocation. In validation, the model predicted ophthalmopathy progression with about 71% sensitivity and roughly 72% specificity; roughly 11 predicted patients were CT-confirmed with GO in a median of approximately six months. Ophthalmopathy was separated from stable hyperthyroidism by the 13-signature model with 85% to 90% sensitivity and approximately 84% specificity in cross-validation and with 80%/75% in the test set.

Hyperthyroidism was defined as stable when no progression to ophthalmopathy occurred within 18 months of follow-up. Patients with hyperthyroidism were aged 18 to 65 years, had been newly diagnosed, and had a disease duration of less than 2 months. Patients with other autoimmune diseases, uncontrolled infections, pregnancy or lactation were excluded. Diagnosis was based on clinical symptoms, serum thyroxine, TRAb, thyroid ultrasound and orbital computed tomography. Using Ficoll-Paque density gradient centrifugation, PBMCs were isolated from less than 11 ml of fresh peripheral blood. Total RNA was extracted using Trizol reagent, and RNA quality was checked on an Agilent 2100 Bioanalyzer. CDR1 PRHDT and CDR2 FYEKMQ are derived from the germline V gene (reference sequence). The germline V end is reduced by 8 bases and the J end by 7 bases; junction bases left unmatched: 9. Counted from cysteine to phenylalanine, this CDR3 has 15 amino acids. Here the CDR3 DNA is all that survives: 45 bases in frame from base 1.

The sequencing input was peripheral blood. This TCR was recovered from an adult woman with stable Graves' hyperthyroidism. In this chain, TRBV13 is recombined with TRBJ2-7; the central 15 bases match TRBD2. DNA sequence: TGTGCCAGCCAAGAGGGGACTAGCGGGGGGCAGGAGCAGTACTTC. Translated, it gives CASQEGTSGGQEQYF.